The table lists the clone carrying this T cell receptor (beta chain) with many counts. One junction end does not reproduce the germline sequence, and a read error may be involved. The record originates from a study of blood T cells in healthy people across ages. PCR was performed a second time for about 7 to 12 cycles using a sample-barcoded 5' primer and a J-beta primer mix. Each CDR3 protein is one row after TCRdb ran MiXCR on the 5' RACE reads. Of some 1,800,000 distinct CDR3 sequences in the sample, more than 35% were seen once. This CDR3 spans 13 amino acids. Per germline, CDR1 SGHRS and CDR2 YFSETQ.

This TCR derives from a human donor in good health. This chain uses TRBV5-1 with TRBJ2-7, with D possibly matching TRBD2 (6 bases). Material for sequencing was blood. CDR3 sequence: CASSLAADYEQYF. The CDR3 coding sequence is TGTGCCAGCAGTTTAGCGGCAGACTACGAGCAGTACTTC.